This T cell receptor (beta chain) comes out of a study of T-cell memory formation after mild COVID-19. From the 5' RACE reads, TCRdb called clonotypes with MiXCR, one entry per CDR3 protein. The table shows about 600,000 distinct CDR3 sequences, with less than 25% occurring only once. This CDR3 is 16 amino acids long. Trimming removed 5 bases from V and 4 bases from J; junction bases left unmatched: 6. Germline V gene sequence: CDR1 SGHAT, CDR2 FQNNGV. This clonotype was seen more than once but under ten times. The sample was PBMCs or a T cell subset sorted from them (not recorded which). This chain joins TRBV11-2 and TRBJ2-2, with 11 bases lining up with TRBD2. This sequence originates from an adult woman who had mild COVID-19 (a few samples of this study predate the infection). Cell type and time point are not known. The CDR3 region has the DNA TGTGCCAGCAGCCCGACTAGCGGGGCCGCCACCGGGGAGCTGTTTTTT. It translates to CASSPTSGAATGELFF.